Shown below are 32 T cell receptor beta chains from a single sample sequenced in a study of blood T cell repertoires in COVID-19. Clones were sequenced by immunoSEQ multiplex PCR, and TCRdb holds only the in-frame ones, with some missing. The table includes about 380,000 clones, roughly 85% detected once. Sequencing used peripheral blood. The source is a woman aged 18 to 35 with acute or convalescent COVID-19.

The chain employs TRBV7-9 and TRBJ2-7, with no clear D. There are 14 residues in the CDR3. Germline V CDR1 and CDR2: SEHNR, FQNEAQ (reference sequence). V gave up 0 bases and J gave up 2 bases, with 8 bases separating them. The CDR3 DNA sequence: TGTGCCAGCAGCTTAGCTGGGCGCCCCTACGAGCAGTACTTC. It specifies CASSLAGRPYEQYF.

J is TRBJ2-5 and V is TRBV6-2 or TRBV6-3; D unresolved. CDR3 length: 15 residues. The V and J ends lost 0 bases and 0 bases respectively, with 8 bases between them. CDR1 is MNHEY and CDR2 is SVGEGT in the germline V gene. CDR3 sequence: CASSYSHRDQETQYF. In nucleotides, the CDR3 is TGTGCCAGCAGTTACTCGCATCGAGACCAAGAGACCCAGTACTTC.

The chain is built from TRBV9 and TRBJ2-7; 11 positions agree with TRBD2. Per germline, CDR1 SGDLS and CDR2 YYNGEE. V lost 4 bases, J lost 4 bases, and 4 bases stayed unmatched. The CDR3 is 14 residues long. This chain's CDR3 is CASSLGTSGYEQYF. CDR3 nucleotides: TGTGCCAGCAGCCTCGGGACTAGCGGATACGAGCAGTACTTC.

J is TRBJ2-1 and V is TRBV11-2; D remains ambiguous. Between the trimmed V and J ends, which lost 1 base and 6 bases, there was a span of 10 bases. The CDR3 sequence is 14 residues long. CDR1 SGHAT and CDR2 FQNNGV come from the germline V gene. CDR3 coding DNA: TGTGCCAGCAGCTTAGTGCCGGAGCCCAATGAGCAGTTCTTC. This codes for CASSLVPEPNEQFF. Variable domain in full (rest from reference TRBV11-2 and TRBJ2-1): EAGVAQSPRYKIIEKRQSVAFWCNPISGHATLYWYQQILGQGPKLLIQFQNNGVVDDSQLPKDRFSAERLKGVDSTLKIQPAKLEDSAVYLCASSLVPEPNEQFFGPGTRLTVL.

Turning to this clone: The sample has other DNA sequences that encode this CDR3 too. The rearrangement uses TRBV2 and TRBJ2-5; a possible D gene is TRBD2 (5 bases). The V gene lost 4 bases and the J gene lost 2 bases, with 8 bases spanning the gap. The germline CDR1 and CDR2 sequences are SNHLY and FYNNEI. This CDR3 has 13 amino acids. Here the CDR3 DNA reads TGTGCCAGCAGTGGAACTAGTCAAGAGACCCAGTACTTC. Translated, it gives CASSGTSQETQYF.

This clone was recorded once. This sequence joins TRBV7-2 and TRBJ2-7, with a tentative D call TRBD1 (6 bases). The V gene lost 5 bases and the J gene lost 0 bases, with 20 bases spanning the gap. The germline gives CDR1 SGHTA, CDR2 FQGNSA. This CDR3 spans 17 amino acids. The CDR3, as DNA: TGTGCCAGCAGCCTCCTCCCATACTGGGGGCGCTCCTACGAGCAGTACTTC. Amino acids: CASSLLPYWGRSYEQYF.

The V and J genes are TRBV3-1 (or the pseudogene TRBV3-2) and TRBJ2-2; D unclear. V shed 0 bases and J shed 5 bases, with 10 bases lying between them. Germline V gives CDR1 LGHDT, CDR2 YNNKEL (reference sequence). This CDR3 region has 15 residues. The CDR3 DNA reads TGTGCCAGCAGCCAAGAAGGTCTAGAGACCGGGGAGCTGTTTTTT. Protein: CASSQEGLETGELFF.

Of note for this clone: Other DNA variants within this sample encode the same CDR3. The V gene is TRBV9, the J gene TRBJ1-5, with D maybe TRBD1 (6 bases). V lost 3 bases, J lost 4 bases, and 8 bases lay in between. Germline values: CDR1 SGDLS, CDR2 YYNGEE. CDR3 size: 13 residues. The CDR3 spells CASSAGQNQPQHF. The DNA of the CDR3 is TGTGCCAGCAGCGCCGGACAGAATCAGCCCCAGCATTTT.

The CDR3 here is CASSLRTGGPAGNSPLHF. CDR3 DNA: TGTGCCAGCAGTCTGAGGACAGGGGGACCGGCTGGTAATTCACCCCTCCACTTT. The rearrangement uses TRBV28 and TRBJ1-6; 10 bases match TRBD1. CDR3 length: 18 residues. The germline V gene has CDR1 MDHEN and CDR2 SYDVKM. The trim removed 5 bases at V and 6 bases at J, leaving 13 bases unmatched.

The CDR3 region is CASSLQGAQGQPQHF. CDR3 bases: TGTGCCAGCAGCTTACAAGGGGCGCAAGGTCAGCCCCAGCATTTT. The chain employs TRBV7-6 and TRBJ1-5; D may be TRBD1 (5 bases). Looked up from germline, CDR1 is SGHVS and CDR2 is FNYEAQ. The V end was cut by 2 bases, the J end by 6 bases, with 14 bases between. This CDR3 has 15 amino acids.

In its sample, this clone was seen a few times. DNA for the CDR3: TGTGCCAGCAGCTTTCTAGCGGTTAGCACAGATACGCAGTATTTT. It translates to CASSFLAVSTDTQYF. The gene calls are TRBV5-4 and TRBJ2-3; 7 nucleotides match TRBD2. J was trimmed by 0 bases and V by 2 bases; bases with no gene match: 3. Germline CDR1 is SGHNT and CDR2 is YYREEE (reference sequence). The CDR3 spans 15 residues.

This clone was detected a few times. V usage is TRBV7-3 and J usage is TRBJ1-1, with D tentatively TRBD1 (5 bases). Trimming removed 0 bases from V and 4 bases from J, with 9 bases in between. The CDR3 totals 14 residues. Looked up from germline, CDR1 is SGHTA and CDR2 is FQGTGA. CDR3 coding DNA: TGTGCCAGCAGCTTAACCGTAGACAGCACTGAAGCTTTCTTT. This encodes CASSLTVDSTEAFF.

This chain links TRBV13 with TRBJ2-2; the D gene is possibly TRBD1 (6 bases). This CDR3 region has 13 residues. The germline gives CDR1 PRHDT, CDR2 FYEKMQ (reference sequence). V was cut by 3 bases and J by 7 bases, with 9 bases left in between. The CDR3 DNA follows: TGTGCCAGCAGCTTGGGGGCCGGCGGGGAGCTGTTTTTT. It is translated as CASSLGAGGELFF.

This chain links TRBV29-1 with TRBJ1-1; 7 bases are shared with TRBD1. J gave up 4 bases and V 7 bases, and 9 bases lay outside the gene matches. Looked up from germline, CDR1 is SQVTM and CDR2 is ANQGSEA. This CDR3 contains 13 residues. The CDR3 DNA reads TGCAGCGCGGGACAGAAACTTCTCACTGAAGCTTTCTTT. Encoded protein: CSAGQKLLTEAFF.

The genes are TRBV2 and TRBJ1-1; tentatively, D is TRBD1 (5 bases). The germline V and J ends were trimmed by 6 bases and 0 bases, with 11 bases remaining between them. The CDR3 loop spans 14 amino acids. Germline V gene data show CDR1 as SNHLY and CDR2 as FYNNEI. The CDR3 region has the DNA TGTGCCAGCAGCGAGGACACAGTGAACACTGAAGCTTTCTTT. It yields the protein CASSEDTVNTEAFF.

CDR3 in DNA: TGTGCCAGCAGTTACTCGAACAGTCTAGGGGCGCGGCAGTACTTC. Translation: CASSYSNSLGARQYF. The V gene is TRBV6-5, the J gene TRBJ2-7, with D perhaps TRBD1 (5 bases). Trimming cost V 0 bases and J 9 bases, with 18 bases left between them. The V gene's germline CDR1 is MNHEY and CDR2 SVGAGI. The CDR3 loop spans 15 amino acids.

This clone was picked up a small number of times. The V call is TRBV7-3, the J call TRBJ1-5; D is uncertain. The CDR3 contains 17 residues. Germline V gene lookup returns CDR1 SGHTA and CDR2 FQGTGA. The V end lost 5 bases, the J end lost 0 bases, and 17 bases lay between the germline ends. As DNA, the CDR3 is TGTGCCAGCAGCCTCCATGGCGGCAGCTCTAGCAATCAGCCCCAGCATTTT. Its protein is CASSLHGGSSSNQPQHF.

The rearrangement links TRBV2 to TRBJ2-5, with 11 bases lining up with TRBD2. CDR3 length: 16 amino acids. Per the germline V gene, CDR1 is SNHLY and CDR2 is FYNNEI. The J segment lost 1 base and the V segment lost 4 bases, leaving 5 bases of the junction unmatched. The CDR3 here is CASSGGTSGGQETQYF. The CDR3 coding sequence is TGTGCCAGCAGTGGCGGGACTAGCGGAGGCCAAGAGACCCAGTACTTC.

The chain joins TRBV18 to TRBJ1-1, with a weak D call TRBD1 (5 bases). V lost 1 base, J lost 8 bases, and 8 bases lay in between. The CDR3 is made up of 12 amino acids. The germline gives CDR1 KGHSH, CDR2 LQKENI. The CDR3 sequence is CASSPRGAEAFF. CDR3 nucleotide sequence: TGTGCCAGCTCACCACGGGGCGCAGAAGCTTTCTTT.

The count of this clone is one. The chain uses TRBV7-9 and TRBJ1-1; D call uncertain. V was shortened by 3 bases and J by 1 base, with 15 bases between the two germline ends. The CDR3 length is 16 residues. CDR1 is SEHNR, CDR2 FQNEAQ, per germline (reference sequence). The CDR3 region has the DNA TGTGCCAGCAGCTTTACCGGGATCCGTGGGAACACTGAAGCTTTCTTT. Protein product: CASSFTGIRGNTEAFF.

The CDR3 region is CASSQGNYGYTF. Written as DNA, the CDR3 is TGTGCCAGCAGTCAGGGGAACTATGGCTACACCTTC. The V call is TRBV27, the J call TRBJ1-2; maybe TRBD1 (6 bases). This CDR3 is built from 12 residues. Per germline, CDR1 MNHEY and CDR2 SMNVEV (reference sequence). V was cut by 5 bases and J by 2 bases, with 6 bases left in between.

This sequence joins TRBV7-9 and TRBJ2-1; unclear D gene. The CDR3 covers 12 residues. Trimming shortened V by 1 base and J by 9 bases, and 7 bases separated the two germline ends. Germline V gene data show CDR1 as SEHNR and CDR2 as FQNEAQ (reference sequence). CDR3 sequence: CASSLDAVEQFF. DNA for the CDR3: TGTGCCAGCAGCTTAGACGCGGTTGAGCAGTTCTTC.

J is TRBJ2-3 and V is TRBV28; 7 bases are a match to TRBD1. The V and J ends lost 6 bases and 6 bases, in that order; junction bases with no gene match: 0. CDR1 and CDR2 (germline): MDHEN, SYDVKM. The CDR3 consists of 11 residues. This chain's CDR3 is CASRDRDTQYF. CDR3 bases: TGTGCCAGCAGGGACAGGGATACGCAGTATTTT.

The chain is built from TRBV4-1 and TRBJ1-5; D unresolved. V lost 3 bases and J 2 bases, leaving 11 bases between the germline ends. Germline lookup yields CDR1 MGHRA and CDR2 YSYEKL. This CDR3 region has 15 residues. In DNA, the CDR3 is TGCGCCAGCAGCCAGGCCACCCGGGGCAATCAGCCCCAGCATTTT. Protein product: CASSQATRGNQPQHF.

This sequence joins TRBV10-3 and TRBJ1-2; no reliable D call. The V end lost 5 bases, the J end lost 0 bases, and 10 bases lay between the germline ends. The CDR3 is 14 amino acids. Germline loops: CDR1 ENHRY, CDR2 SYGVKD. CDR3 in amino acids: CAISTLGTNYGYTF. The CDR3 DNA reads as TGTGCCATCAGTACTCTAGGAACTAACTATGGCTACACCTTC.

This clone was counted a few times. This chain uses TRBV19 with TRBJ1-1, with D possibly being TRBD1 (5 bases). The V and J ends lost 4 bases and 2 bases respectively, with 20 bases between them. The CDR3 runs 17 residues. The germline V gene encodes CDR1 LNHDA and CDR2 SQIVND (reference sequence). The CDR3 sequence is CASSRGGRVRVNTEAFF. The DNA for the CDR3 is TGTGCCAGTAGTAGGGGAGGCAGGGTGAGGGTAAACACTGAAGCTTTCTTT.

This clone appeared once. The chain employs TRBV5-4 and TRBJ1-2; TRBD1 might be the D (5 bases). V was cut by 2 bases and J by 0 bases, with 20 bases left in between. Germline lookup yields CDR1 SGHNT and CDR2 YYREEE (reference sequence). The CDR3 totals 18 residues. As DNA, the CDR3 is TGTGCCAGCAGCTTCCCCCGCGGCAGGGAAACCGCTAACTATGGCTACACCTTC. Its translation is CASSFPRGRETANYGYTF.

This chain links TRBV5-1 with TRBJ1-2; the match to TRBD1 covers 9 bases. V shed 6 bases, J shed 4 bases, and the junction held 4 bases outside the gene matches. Germline assignment: CDR1 SGHRS and CDR2 YFSETQ. The CDR3 is 13 amino acids. This CDR3 is CASTTGGPYGYTF. As DNA, the CDR3 is TGCGCCAGCACCACAGGGGGCCCCTATGGCTACACCTTC.

The chain employs TRBV14 and TRBJ2-5; 9 nucleotides line up with TRBD1. The CDR3 extends over 14 amino acids. Germline V CDR1 and CDR2: SGHDN, FVKESK. The trim removed 5 bases at V and 1 base at J, leaving 2 bases unmatched. The CDR3 loop reads CASSVQGAQETQYF. CDR3 in DNA: TGTGCCAGCAGCGTACAGGGGGCCCAAGAGACCCAGTACTTC.

The V call is TRBV20-1, the J call TRBJ2-4; no definite D call. Germline V lookup: CDR1 DFQATT, CDR2 SNEGSKA (reference sequence). The CDR3 is 16 residues long. V shed 3 bases and J shed 4 bases, with 19 bases lying between them. The CDR3 bases are TGCAGTGCTAGTCCCCCCTCAATAAGCCTAAAAAACATTCAGTACTTC. This encodes CSASPPSISLKNIQYF.

This chain connects TRBV27 to TRBJ1-1; TRBD1 matches 7 bases. CDR1 and CDR2 (germline): MNHEY, SMNVEV (reference sequence). CDR3 length: 14 residues. J was trimmed by 4 bases and V by 3 bases; bases with no gene match: 5. The CDR3 loop reads CASSFGAGGTEAFF. The CDR3 bases are TGTGCCAGCAGTTTTGGGGCAGGGGGCACTGAAGCTTTCTTT.

This chain joins TRBV6-5 and TRBJ1-2; no definite D call. This CDR3 region has 12 residues. Per germline, CDR1 MNHEY and CDR2 SVGAGI. Trimming left V 5 bases short and J 5 bases short, with 9 bases between. CDR3 bases: TGTGCCAGCAGTCGTTACAGATATGGCTACACCTTC. Protein sequence: CASSRYRYGYTF.